A selection of T cell receptor beta chains follows, all from one sample in a study of blood T cell repertoires in COVID-19. This table comes from immunoSEQ multiplex PCR, and its TCRdb copy is limited to in-frame clones, with some not included. The table records around 120,000 clones, about nine tenths of them present only once. Sequenced input: peripheral blood. The receptors shown here come from a woman in her seventies with acute or convalescent COVID-19. Each CDR3 is given with its conserved first and last residue. A clone size is listed for some rows: how often the clone was seen (once, few, many), or a class if it is expanded.

CDR3 length | clone size | J gene | V gene | CDR3 protein
14 | - | TRBJ1-5 | TRBV5-1 | CASSLGGPDQPQHF
15 | few | TRBJ1-1 | TRBV5-1 | CASSLLGQGGIEAFF
16 | - | TRBJ1-2 | TRBV28 | CASSSGGGQGLYGYTF
15 | - | TRBJ1-1 | TRBV28 | CASSPPEGMNTEAFF
16 | - | TRBJ1-5 | TRBV2 | CASSIRPSGPNQPQHF
15 | - | TRBJ2-1 | TRBV11-1 | CASSLGLAGYNEQFF
14 | - | TRBJ1-2 | TRBV6-6 | CASATSRGNYGYTF
19 | - | TRBJ2-5 | TRBV7-2 | CASSLRLKKDMPKEETQYF
15 | few | TRBJ2-3 | TRBV2 | CASSGPGLATDTQYF
19 | - | TRBJ2-4 | TRBV21-1 | CASSMRLAGAKLAKNIQYF
15 | - | TRBJ2-1 | TRBV5-1 | CASSLGASAHNEQFF
17 | - | TRBJ2-7 | TRBV7-9 | CASSRGLAGVSSYEQYF
17 | - | TRBJ1-4 | TRBV28 | CASSAISGIRTNEKLFF
13 | - | TRBJ1-1 | TRBV30 | CAWSRQANTEAFF
12 | - | TRBJ1-2 | TRBV19 | CASNSGLYGYTF
17 | - | TRBJ2-6 | TRBV11-2 | CASSLEEVGSGANVLTF
12 | few | TRBJ2-7 | TRBV11-2 | CASSQGLYEQYF
11 | - | TRBJ1-6 | TRBV12-3/TRBV12-4 | CASSFAGTLHF
13 | - | TRBJ2-1 | TRBV5-6 | CASSTTDYNEQFF
14 | - | TRBJ1-1 | TRBV19 | CASSTTGGGSEAFF
14 | - | TRBJ1-4 | TRBV30 | CACRETATNEKLFF
15 | - | TRBJ2-2 | TRBV6-5 | CASSYRQGNTGELFF
14 | - | TRBJ1-5 | TRBV6-5 | CASSSGRASQPQHF
13 | - | TRBJ1-1 | TRBV7-6 | CASSQGQYTEAFF
16 | - | TRBJ2-6 | TRBV2 | CASMGQGNSGANVLTF
13 | - | TRBJ1-1 | TRBV9 | CASSVLQYTEAFF
17 | - | TRBJ2-6 | TRBV4-1 | CASSHPGRSSGANVLTF
14 | - | TRBJ2-7 | TRBV10-3 | CAISERDIGNEQYF
18 | - | TRBJ2-7 | TRBV27 | CASSSVTSGGPSSYEQYF
15 | - | TRBJ1-1 | TRBV19 | CASSIAQGRNTEAFF
13 | - | TRBJ2-7 | TRBV25-1 | CASRPTGVSEQYF
14 | - | TRBJ1-5 | TRBV11-2 | CASSALGGDQPQHF
16 | - | TRBJ2-1 | TRBV24-1 | CATSDRRRGPHNEQFF
14 | - | TRBJ2-1 | TRBV30 | CAWSSGGPLFEQFF
14 | - | TRBJ1-4 | TRBV25-1 | CASSDTGGNEKLFF